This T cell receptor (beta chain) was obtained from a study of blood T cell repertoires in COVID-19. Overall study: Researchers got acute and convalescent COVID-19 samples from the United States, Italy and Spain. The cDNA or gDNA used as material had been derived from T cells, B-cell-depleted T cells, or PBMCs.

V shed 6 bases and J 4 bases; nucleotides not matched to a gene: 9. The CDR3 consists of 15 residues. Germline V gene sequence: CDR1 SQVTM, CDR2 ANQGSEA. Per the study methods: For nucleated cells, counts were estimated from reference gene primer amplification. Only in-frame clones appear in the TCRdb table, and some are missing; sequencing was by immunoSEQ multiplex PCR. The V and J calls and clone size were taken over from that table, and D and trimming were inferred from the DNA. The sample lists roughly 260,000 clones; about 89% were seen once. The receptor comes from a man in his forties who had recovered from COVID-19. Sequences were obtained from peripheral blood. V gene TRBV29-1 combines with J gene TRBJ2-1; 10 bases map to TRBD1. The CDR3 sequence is CSVSKGQGYYNEQFF. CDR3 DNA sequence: TGCAGCGTCTCAAAGGGACAGGGGTATTACAATGAGCAGTTCTTC.